Shown below are 27 T cell receptor beta chains from a single sample sequenced in a study of blood T cell repertoires in COVID-19 (dated by TCRdb to about 2020). Libraries came from the immunoSEQ multiplex PCR assay. Here the immuneACCESS table is served through TCRdb, limited to in-frame sequences with V and J called. Missing clones are a known gap in these copies; in checked studies unresolved V genes cover under half, and the rest lacks a known reason. For this sample the table gives approximately 230,000 clones, of which about nine tenths were detected only once. The ten top clones hold about 1.7% of the sample. Sequencing used PBMCs or T cells enriched from blood (not recorded which). These receptor sequences come from a man aged 35-49 years who had recovered from COVID-19.

This clone was counted between two and nine times. The chain links TRBV28 to TRBJ1-5, with D unresolved. The V end lost 3 bases, the J end lost 5 bases, and 17 bases lay between the germline ends. Germline CDR1 and CDR2: MDHEN and SYDVKM. This CDR3 has 16 amino acids. The CDR3 spells CASSLGSATTHQPQHF. CDR3 sequence (DNA): TGTGCCAGCAGTTTGGGCAGCGCGACTACTCATCAGCCCCAGCATTTT.

This chain uses TRBV3-1 (or the pseudogene TRBV3-2) with TRBJ2-7, with D perhaps TRBD1 (5 bases). This CDR3 is 12 amino acids long. Per germline, CDR1 LGHDT and CDR2 YNNKEL (reference sequence). V shed 4 bases and J shed 4 bases, with 8 bases lying between them. This CDR3 is CASSPQGYEQYF. The CDR3, as DNA: TGTGCCAGCAGCCCGCAGGGTTACGAGCAGTACTTC.

The CDR3 here is CASSRTGPNTEAFF. Written as DNA, the CDR3 is TGTGCCAGCAGCCGAACAGGACCGAACACTGAAGCTTTCTTT. The V gene is TRBV7-9, the J gene TRBJ1-1; possibly TRBD1 for D (5 bases). This CDR3 spans 14 amino acids. The germline CDR1 and CDR2 sequences are SEHNR and FQNEAQ (reference sequence). Trimming removed 5 bases at V and 1 base at J, with 11 bases between.

The chain uses TRBV18 and TRBJ2-5; the match to TRBD1 covers 7 bases. The junction had 6 bases not matched to a gene; V was cut back by 1 base and J by 4 bases. CDR3 length: 15 residues. Per the germline V gene, CDR1 is KGHSH and CDR2 is LQKENI. The CDR3 DNA reads as TGTGCCAGCTCACCACTAAAAGGGGGCACAGAGACCCAGTACTTC. This sequence encodes CASSPLKGGTETQYF.

This chain links TRBV2 with TRBJ2-6, with 9 bases identical to TRBD1. The germline V gene encodes CDR1 SNHLY and CDR2 FYNNEI. This CDR3 region has 17 residues. Losses at the gene ends were 7 bases for V and 0 bases for J; bases not matched to a gene: 7. As DNA, the CDR3 is TGTGCCAGCATAAGGGACAGGGCTAGCTCTGGGGCCAACGTCCTGACTTTC. Protein product: CASIRDRASSGANVLTF.

This chain links TRBV9 with TRBJ2-5; 7 bases align to TRBD2. Trimming at V came to 4 bases and at J to 3 bases, leaving 3 bases not matched to a gene. This CDR3 is built from 13 residues. Germline CDR1 is SGDLS and CDR2 is YYNGEE. The CDR3 sequence: CASSTAGEETQYF. For the CDR3, the DNA is TGTGCCAGCAGCACTGCGGGGGAAGAGACCCAGTACTTC.

This chain links TRBV11-2 with TRBJ2-3; 11 nucleotides line up with TRBD2. Germline CDR1 SGHAT, CDR2 FQNNGV. V lost 5 bases, J lost 8 bases, and 15 bases stayed unmatched. The CDR3 covers 17 residues. CDR3 bases: TGTGCCAGCAGCAGTAGCGGGGGGGGGACTTACTCGGGTACGCAGTATTTT. Translating it yields CASSSSGGGTYSGTQYF.

The V gene is TRBV6-6, the J gene TRBJ1-3, with 9 positions matching TRBD1. V lost 7 bases, J lost 0 bases, and 7 bases stayed unmatched. This CDR3 is built from 16 residues. The germline V gene has CDR1 MNHNY and CDR2 SVGAGI (reference sequence). CDR3 sequence (DNA): TGTGCCAGCACCCGCACAGGGGGCAACTCTGGAAACACCATATATTTT. Its translation is CASTRTGGNSGNTIYF.

The rearrangement uses TRBV7-9 and TRBJ1-4, with D perhaps matching TRBD1 (6 bases). This CDR3 has 15 amino acids. Deletions cut 1 base from V and 8 bases from J, with 14 bases between. Germline V gives CDR1 SEHNR, CDR2 FQNEAQ (reference sequence). In nucleotides, the CDR3 is TGTGCCAGCAGCTTAGTGGGGGGGCTGGAAGAAAAACTGTTTTTT. Its translation: CASSLVGGLEEKLFF.

The V call is TRBV30, the J call TRBJ2-7; D is ambiguous. The CDR3 is 11 amino acids. With 1 base removed from V and 4 bases from J, the gap between germline ends came to 5 bases. In germline, CDR1 is GTSNPN, CDR2 SVGIG (reference sequence). In nucleotides, the CDR3 is TGTGCCTGGAGTGAGCGATACGAGCAGTACTTC. As protein: CAWSERYEQYF.

J is TRBJ1-1 and V is TRBV6-5, with 8 bases fitting TRBD1. This CDR3 has 15 residues. Germline V gene sequence: CDR1 MNHEY, CDR2 SVGAGI. Trimming removed 5 bases from V and 5 bases from J; junction bases left unmatched: 10. The CDR3 region has the DNA TGTGCCAGCAGTCCGGGTCAGGGGGCTCGGACTGAAGCTTTCTTT. The encoded protein is CASSPGQGARTEAFF.

CDR3 nucleotides: TGCGCCAGCAGCTTGGGAGCTCACCTCCCCGATTATGAGCAGTTCTTC. This codes for CASSLGAHLPDYEQFF. The chain joins TRBV5-1 to TRBJ2-1; D gene ambiguous. The CDR3 is made up of 16 amino acids. Germline CDR1 SGHRS, CDR2 YFSETQ. Trimming shortened V by 0 bases and J by 8 bases, and 18 bases separated the two germline ends.

The chain combines TRBV4-2 with TRBJ1-2; the D gene is possibly TRBD1 (6 bases). Germline V CDR1 and CDR2: LGHNA, YNFKEQ. The CDR3 totals 12 residues. V lost 5 bases and J lost 8, with 12 bases in between. CDR3 nucleotides: TGTGCCAGCAGCAGTACTGGGGGCGGCTACACCTTC. Protein product: CASSSTGGGYTF.

Concerning this clone: The sample holds other DNA sequences that translate to the same CDR3. V usage is TRBV7-3 and J usage is TRBJ2-7; TRBD1 is a possible D gene (6 bases). V lost 8 bases and J 0 bases, leaving 14 bases between the germline ends. The CDR3 is 14 amino acids. Germline CDR1 is SGHTA and CDR2 is FQGTGA. The CDR3 sequence: CASSPQGSSYEQYF. For the CDR3, the DNA is TGTGCCAGCTCTCCCCAGGGGAGCTCCTACGAGCAGTACTTC. Variable domain in full (rest from reference TRBV7-3 and TRBJ2-7): GAGVSQTPSNKVTEKGKYVELRCDPISGHTALYWYRQSLGQGPEFLIYFQGTGAADDSGLPNDRFFAVRPEGSVSTLKIQRTERGDSAVYLCASSPQGSSYEQYFGPGTRLTVT.

The chain combines TRBV7-2 with TRBJ2-7; maybe TRBD2 (6 bases). V was trimmed by 2 bases and J by 3 bases, leaving 11 bases between them. The CDR3 spans 14 residues. Germline V gives CDR1 SGHTA, CDR2 FQGNSA. Here the CDR3 reads CASSLNAGSYEQYF. The CDR3, as DNA: TGTGCCAGCAGCTTAAATGCCGGGAGCTACGAGCAGTACTTC.

The chain has TRBV19 and TRBJ1-2, with TRBD1 identical over 11 bases. CDR1 and CDR2 (germline): LNHDA, SQIVND (reference sequence). Losses at the gene ends were 6 bases for V and 8 bases for J; bases not matched to a gene: 2. The CDR3 contains 12 residues. CDR3 amino acids: CASSWTGGGYTF. In DNA, the CDR3 is TGTGCCAGTAGCTGGACAGGGGGCGGCTACACCTTC.

The V gene is TRBV4-2, the J gene TRBJ2-6, with 7 bases that match TRBD2. The germline V gene encodes CDR1 LGHNA and CDR2 YNFKEQ. Losses at the gene ends were 1 base for V and 1 base for J; bases not matched to a gene: 4. The length of the CDR3 is 17 residues. The CDR3 sequence: CASSQVAGVSGANVLTF. DNA of the CDR3: TGTGCCAGCAGCCAAGTTGCGGGGGTATCTGGGGCCAACGTCCTGACTTTC.

The genes are TRBV28 and TRBJ2-1; TRBD1 agrees at 8 bases. Trimming removed 5 bases from V and 7 bases from J; junction bases left unmatched: 10. There are 15 residues in the CDR3. Germline CDR1 MDHEN, CDR2 SYDVKM. In DNA form, the CDR3 reads TGTGCCAGCAGTGGCGCGGACAGGGCGGGAAATGAGCAGTTCTTC. Encoded protein: CASSGADRAGNEQFF.

CDR3 region: CASSPTGWYEKLFF. CDR3 nucleotide sequence: TGTGCCAGCAGTCCTACAGGGTGGTATGAAAAACTGTTTTTT. V and J are TRBV7-9 and TRBJ1-4, with a tentative D call TRBD1 (6 bases). Germline V gene data show CDR1 as SEHNR and CDR2 as FQNEAQ (reference sequence). V was pared by 6 bases and J by 6 bases, with 14 bases between. There are 14 residues in the CDR3.

This chain links TRBV21-1 with TRBJ2-7; the table's D call TRBD1 went unverified against the DNA. TRBV21-1 represents a pseudogene. The CDR3 runs to 15 residues. This chain's CDR3 is CASSKALGQVDEQYF. CDR3 nucleotide sequence: TGTGCCAGCAGCAAAGCGCTTGGACAAGTCGACGAGCAGTACTTC.

This clone was recorded only once. This chain connects TRBV15 to TRBJ1-2; the match to TRBD1 covers 11 bases. Trimming cost V 2 bases and J 6 bases; bases outside gene matches: 5. The CDR3 is 15 residues long. Germline CDR1 and CDR2: LNHNV and YYDKDF (reference sequence). The CDR3 DNA reads as TGTGCCACCAGCAGAATATTGGGACAGGGGGATGGCTACACCTTC. It codes for CATSRILGQGDGYTF.

The J gene is TRBJ1-4, the V gene TRBV18; TRBD1 aligns across 8 bases. The CDR3 extends over 15 amino acids. The V and J ends lost 2 bases and 8 bases, in that order; junction bases with no gene match: 7. In germline, CDR1 is KGHSH, CDR2 LQKENI. DNA for the CDR3: TGTGCCAGCTCACCAGGACAGGGCCGAGGAGAAAAACTGTTTTTT. This encodes CASSPGQGRGEKLFF.

J is TRBJ2-7 and V is TRBV5-1; the match to TRBD2 covers 8 bases. V was pared by 2 bases and J by 0 bases, with 1 base of the junction left unmatched. CDR1 SGHRS and CDR2 YFSETQ come from the germline V gene. CDR3 size: 14 residues. The CDR3, as DNA: TGCGCCAGCAGCTTCGGGACTAGCTCCTACGAGCAGTACTTC. Protein: CASSFGTSSYEQYF.

The chain uses TRBV9 and TRBJ2-1; D remains unclear. Per germline, CDR1 SGDLS and CDR2 YYNGEE. This CDR3 comprises 16 residues. The ends were cut back, 0 bases at V and 8 bases at J, with 18 bases in the middle. The CDR3 protein is CASSVGVSFFSDEQFF. Written as DNA, the CDR3 is TGTGCCAGCAGCGTAGGGGTTAGCTTCTTCTCTGATGAGCAGTTCTTC.

The V gene is TRBV28, the J gene TRBJ2-1; 7 positions agree with TRBD2. Losses at the gene ends were 5 bases for V and 9 bases for J; bases not matched to a gene: 16. The CDR3 is 16 residues long. The germline V gene has CDR1 MDHEN and CDR2 SYDVKM. The DNA of the CDR3 is TGTGCCAGCAGTCCTCGGGGGGATAGGTTTTGGAGTGAGCAGTTCTTC. It encodes CASSPRGDRFWSEQFF.

The chain uses TRBV28 and TRBJ2-7; D may be TRBD1 (6 bases). Germline V CDR1 and CDR2: MDHEN, SYDVKM. The length of the CDR3 is 14 residues. V was clipped by 4 bases and J by 2 bases, with 12 bases between them. The CDR3 DNA sequence: TGTGCCAGCAGTTCCGTACAGGGTACCTACGAGCAGTACTTC. Protein: CASSSVQGTYEQYF.

This clone was seen a handful of times. This rearrangement joins TRBV7-9 to TRBJ1-3, with D possibly matching TRBD1 (6 bases). The CDR3 is 14 residues long. The germline V and J ends were trimmed by 8 bases and 0 bases, with 11 bases remaining between them. Germline CDR1 reads SEHNR; CDR2 reads FQNEAQ (reference sequence). The CDR3 sequence: CASHGQNSGNTIYF. The CDR3 DNA is TGTGCCAGCCATGGACAGAACTCTGGAAACACCATATATTTT.